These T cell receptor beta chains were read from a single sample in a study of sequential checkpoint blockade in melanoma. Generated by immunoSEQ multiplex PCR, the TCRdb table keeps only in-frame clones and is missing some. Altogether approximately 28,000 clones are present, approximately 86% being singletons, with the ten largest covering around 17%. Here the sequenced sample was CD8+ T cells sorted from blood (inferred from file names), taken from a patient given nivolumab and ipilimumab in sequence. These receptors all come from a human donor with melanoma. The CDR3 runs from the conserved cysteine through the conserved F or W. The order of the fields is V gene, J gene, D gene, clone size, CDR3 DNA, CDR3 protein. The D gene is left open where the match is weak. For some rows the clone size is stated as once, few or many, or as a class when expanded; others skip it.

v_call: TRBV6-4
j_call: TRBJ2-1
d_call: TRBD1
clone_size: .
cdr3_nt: TGTGCCAGCAGTTCCGGGACAGGGTCCAATGAGCAGTTCTTC
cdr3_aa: CASSSGTGSNEQFF

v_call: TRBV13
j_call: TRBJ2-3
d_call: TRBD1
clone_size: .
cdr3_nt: TGTGCCAGCAGCTTCCGGGACAGGGTGGAGACGCAGTATTTT
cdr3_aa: CASSFRDRVETQYF

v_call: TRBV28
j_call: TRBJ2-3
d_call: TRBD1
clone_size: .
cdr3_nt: TGTGCCAGCAGTCGGACAGGGCTAGACACAGATACGCAGTATTTT
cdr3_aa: CASSRTGLDTDTQYF

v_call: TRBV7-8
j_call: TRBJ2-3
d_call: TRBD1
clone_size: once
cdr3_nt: TGTGCCAGCACTACAGGGGGAGACACAGATACGCAGTATTTT
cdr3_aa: CASTTGGDTDTQYF

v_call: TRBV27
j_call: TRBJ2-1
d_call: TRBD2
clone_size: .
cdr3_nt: TGTGCCAGCAGTTTAACTAGCGGGGGGGCCTATGAGCAGTTCTTC
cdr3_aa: CASSLTSGGAYEQFF

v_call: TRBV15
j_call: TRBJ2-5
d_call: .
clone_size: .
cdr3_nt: TGTGCCACCAGCCCTCCGGGACACCGCAGGGAGACCCAGTACTTC
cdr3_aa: CATSPPGHRRETQYF

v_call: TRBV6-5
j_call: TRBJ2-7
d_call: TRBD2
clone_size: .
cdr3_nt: TGTGCCAGCAGTTACCGGGGACTAGCAGCCTACGAGCAGTACTTC
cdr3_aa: CASSYRGLAAYEQYF

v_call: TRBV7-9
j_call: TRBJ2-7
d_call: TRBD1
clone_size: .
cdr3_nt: TGTGCCAGCAGCGAAGGGACAGGGGCCCTCTACGAGCAGTACTTC
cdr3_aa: CASSEGTGALYEQYF

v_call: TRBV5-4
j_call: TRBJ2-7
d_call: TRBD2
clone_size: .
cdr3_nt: TGTGCCAGCAGACGGGGGACTAGCGGGGGTACCGACTACGAGCAGTACTTC
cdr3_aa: CASRRGTSGGTDYEQYF

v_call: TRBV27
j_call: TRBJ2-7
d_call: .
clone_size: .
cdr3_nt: TGTGCCAGCAGTTCCCCCTTATACGAGCAGTACTTC
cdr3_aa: CASSSPLYEQYF

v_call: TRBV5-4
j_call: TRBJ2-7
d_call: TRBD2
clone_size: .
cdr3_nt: TGTGCCAGCAGCTTGGCTAGCGGGGGGGACTACGAGCAGTACTTC
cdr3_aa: CASSLASGGDYEQYF

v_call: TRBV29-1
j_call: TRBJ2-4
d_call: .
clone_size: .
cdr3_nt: TGCAGCGTTCAGGTTAGGTACAAAAACATTCAGTACTTC
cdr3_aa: CSVQVRYKNIQYF

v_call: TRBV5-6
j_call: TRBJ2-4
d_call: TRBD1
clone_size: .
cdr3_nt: TGTGCCGGTAGCCAGGGGGCTAGGGGCATTCAGTACTTC
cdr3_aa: CAGSQGARGIQYF

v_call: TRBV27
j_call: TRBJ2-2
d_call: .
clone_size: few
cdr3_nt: TGTGCCAGCAGTTTACACTTGAACACCGGGGAGCTGTTTTTT
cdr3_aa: CASSLHLNTGELFF

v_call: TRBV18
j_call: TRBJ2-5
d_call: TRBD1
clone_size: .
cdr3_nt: TGTGCCAGCTCACCAGAGGACAGGGGGCAAGAGACCCAGTACTTC
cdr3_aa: CASSPEDRGQETQYF

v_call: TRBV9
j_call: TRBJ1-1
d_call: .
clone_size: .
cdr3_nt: TGTGCCAGCAGCGTAGATTCCGGGGGAGGGACTGAAGCTTTCTTT
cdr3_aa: CASSVDSGGGTEAFF

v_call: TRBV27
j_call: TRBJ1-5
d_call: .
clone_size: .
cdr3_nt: TGTGCCAGCAGTTCAGTGAACCCTTTCAATCAGCCCCAGCATTTT
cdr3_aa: CASSSVNPFNQPQHF

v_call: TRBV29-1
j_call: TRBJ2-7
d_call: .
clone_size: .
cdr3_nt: TGCAGCGTGGAAGTAGCCTACGAGCAGTACTTC
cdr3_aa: CSVEVAYEQYF

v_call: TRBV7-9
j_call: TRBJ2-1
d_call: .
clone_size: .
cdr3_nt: TGTGCCAGCAGCTTAAATCCGAGTGAGCAGTTCTTC
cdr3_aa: CASSLNPSEQFF

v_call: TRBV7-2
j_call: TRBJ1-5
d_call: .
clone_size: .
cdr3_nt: TGTGCCAGCAGCTTAGATGGCTCGAATGGGTCAGGTCAGCCCCAGCATTTT
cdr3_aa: CASSLDGSNGSGQPQHF

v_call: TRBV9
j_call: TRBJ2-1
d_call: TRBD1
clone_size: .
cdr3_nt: TGTGCCAGCAGCCCGGGGACAGTAGAATACAATGAGCAGTTCTTC
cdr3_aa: CASSPGTVEYNEQFF

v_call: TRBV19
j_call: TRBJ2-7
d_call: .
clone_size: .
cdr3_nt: TGTGCCAGTAGTATCGGCAGGGGCCCCTACGAGCAGTACTTC
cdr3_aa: CASSIGRGPYEQYF

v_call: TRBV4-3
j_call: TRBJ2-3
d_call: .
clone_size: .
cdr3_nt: TGCGCCAGCAGCCAAGGGGGGGGCACAGATACGCAGTATTTT
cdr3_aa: CASSQGGGTDTQYF

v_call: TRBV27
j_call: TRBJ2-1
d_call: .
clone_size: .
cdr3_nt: TGTGCCAGCAGTTTTGCGAGAGTAAACAATGAGCAGTTCTTC
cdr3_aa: CASSFARVNNEQFF

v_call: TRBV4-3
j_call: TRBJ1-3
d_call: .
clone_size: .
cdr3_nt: TGCGCCAGCAGCCGAAGCTCCAACTCTGCAAACACCATATATTTT
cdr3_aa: CASSRSSNSANTIYF

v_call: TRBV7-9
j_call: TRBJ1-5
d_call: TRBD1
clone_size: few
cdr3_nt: TGTGCCAGCAGCGCCCGACAGGGGGTTGGGGGCAATCAGCCCCAGCATTTT
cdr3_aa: CASSARQGVGGNQPQHF

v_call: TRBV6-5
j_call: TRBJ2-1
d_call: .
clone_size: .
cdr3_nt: TGTGCCAGCAGTTCCCTGCCCGGACAGCTCGATGAGCAGTTCTTC
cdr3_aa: CASSSLPGQLDEQFF

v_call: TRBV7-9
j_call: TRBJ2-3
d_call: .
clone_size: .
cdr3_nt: TGTGCCAGCAGCCCTCCGGTGGGGGGGCGCTTAGGGGATACGCAGTATTTT
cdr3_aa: CASSPPVGGRLGDTQYF

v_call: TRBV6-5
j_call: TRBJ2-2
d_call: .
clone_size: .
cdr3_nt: TGTGCCAGCAGTTACGAGACGAACACCGGGGAGCTGTTTTTT
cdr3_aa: CASSYETNTGELFF

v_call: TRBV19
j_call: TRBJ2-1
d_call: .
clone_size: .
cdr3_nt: TGTGCCAGTAGTATTTCGGTTCACAATGAGCAGTTCTTC
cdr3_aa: CASSISVHNEQFF

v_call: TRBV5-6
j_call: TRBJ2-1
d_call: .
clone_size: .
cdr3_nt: TGTGCCAGCAGCTTGGGACTACCTCGAAATGAGCAGTTCTTC
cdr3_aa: CASSLGLPRNEQFF

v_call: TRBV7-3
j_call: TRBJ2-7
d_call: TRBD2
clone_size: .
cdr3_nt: TGTGCCAGCAGCCCGAGCGGGACTTCCTCCGAGCAGTACTTC
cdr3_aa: CASSPSGTSSEQYF

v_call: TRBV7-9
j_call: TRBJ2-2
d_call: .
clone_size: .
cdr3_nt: TGTGCCAGCACGACAGGACAAACCAACACCGGGGAGCTGTTTTTT
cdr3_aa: CASTTGQTNTGELFF

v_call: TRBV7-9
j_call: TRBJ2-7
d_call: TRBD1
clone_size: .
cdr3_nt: TGTGCCAGCAGCTCCGGACCCAGACAGGGGTCGTACGAGCAGTACTTC
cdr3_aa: CASSSGPRQGSYEQYF

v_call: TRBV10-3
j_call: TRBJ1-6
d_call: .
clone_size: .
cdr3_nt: TGTGCCATCAGTGAGTCTACGGGAAATTCACCCCTCCACTTT
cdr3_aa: CAISESTGNSPLHF

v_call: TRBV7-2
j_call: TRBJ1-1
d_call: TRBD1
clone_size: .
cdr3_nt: TGTGCCAGCAGCTTAACAGGGGGAGCTGAAGCTTTCTTT
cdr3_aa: CASSLTGGAEAFF

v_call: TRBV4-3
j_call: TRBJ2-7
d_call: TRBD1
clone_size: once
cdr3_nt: TGCGCCAGCAGCCAAGAGCTAGGCGACAGGGGAATCTACGAGCAGTACTTC
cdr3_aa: CASSQELGDRGIYEQYF

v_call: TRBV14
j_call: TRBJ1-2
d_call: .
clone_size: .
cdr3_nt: TGTGCCAGCAAGGGGTCCGCGCCTGGCTACACCTTC
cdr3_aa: CASKGSAPGYTF

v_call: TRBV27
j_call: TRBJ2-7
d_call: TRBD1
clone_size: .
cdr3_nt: TGTGCCAGCAGTGGTCTAGTTTTGGGGGACAGGGGGCTCTACGAGCAGTACTTC
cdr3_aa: CASSGLVLGDRGLYEQYF

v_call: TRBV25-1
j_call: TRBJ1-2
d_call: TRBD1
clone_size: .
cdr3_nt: TGTGCCAGCAGTGATATAACGGGACAGCTATATGGCTACACCTTC
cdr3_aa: CASSDITGQLYGYTF

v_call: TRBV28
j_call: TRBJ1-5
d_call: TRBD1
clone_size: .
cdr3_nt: TGTGCCAGCAGTTCCCGACAGGGTCCTCAGCCCCAGCATTTT
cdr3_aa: CASSSRQGPQPQHF

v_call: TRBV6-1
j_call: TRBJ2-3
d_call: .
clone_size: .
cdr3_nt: TGTGCCAGCAGTCCCGGTCCCGGGTGGGTAGATACGCAGTATTTT
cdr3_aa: CASSPGPGWVDTQYF

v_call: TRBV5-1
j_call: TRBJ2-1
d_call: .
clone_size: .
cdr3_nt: TGCGCCAGCAGCTTCCCCGTAGCGTGGCCTTACAATGAGCAGTTCTTC
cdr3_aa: CASSFPVAWPYNEQFF

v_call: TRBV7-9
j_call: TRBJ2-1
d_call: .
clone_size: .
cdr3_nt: TGTGCCAGCAGCTTGGAAGCCCGACAGCTACCAAGCTCCTACAATGAGCAGTTCTTC
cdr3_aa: CASSLEARQLPSSYNEQFF

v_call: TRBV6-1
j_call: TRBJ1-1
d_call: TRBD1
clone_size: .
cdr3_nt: TGTGCCAGCAGTGAACTGACAGGGATGAACACTGAAGCTTTCTTT
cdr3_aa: CASSELTGMNTEAFF

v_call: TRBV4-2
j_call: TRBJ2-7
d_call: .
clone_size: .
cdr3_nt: TGTGCCAGCAGCCAAGGGGCCCTCGGGGCCTACGAGCAGTACTTC
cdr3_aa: CASSQGALGAYEQYF

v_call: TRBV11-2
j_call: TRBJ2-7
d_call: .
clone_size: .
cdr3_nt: TGTGCCAGCAGCCACGTCGGGGTCCGGTACTTC
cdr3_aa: CASSHVGVRYF

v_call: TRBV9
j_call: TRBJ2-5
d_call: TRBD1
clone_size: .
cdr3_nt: TGTGCCAGCAGCACCACTGGGGGGACAGGGCTTTTGGGGACCCAGTACTTC
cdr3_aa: CASSTTGGTGLLGTQYF

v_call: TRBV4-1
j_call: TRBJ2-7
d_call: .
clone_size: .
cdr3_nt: TGCGCCAGCAGCCACCTCTCCGGGACAAATTCCTACGAGCAGTACTTC
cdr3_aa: CASSHLSGTNSYEQYF

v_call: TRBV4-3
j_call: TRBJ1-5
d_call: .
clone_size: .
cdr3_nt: TGCGCCAGCAGCCACGGGGCGGGGAATCAGCCCCAGCATTTT
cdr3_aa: CASSHGAGNQPQHF

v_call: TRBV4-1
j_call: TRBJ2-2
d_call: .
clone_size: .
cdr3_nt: TGCGCCAGCAGCCAAGATATTTCCGGGGAGCTGTTTTTT
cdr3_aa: CASSQDISGELFF

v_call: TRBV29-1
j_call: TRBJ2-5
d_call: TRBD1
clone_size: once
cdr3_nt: TGCAGCGGGACAGGGTGGGAAGAGACCCAGTACTTC
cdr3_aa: CSGTGWEETQYF

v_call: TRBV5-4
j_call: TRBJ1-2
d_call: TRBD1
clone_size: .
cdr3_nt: TGTGCCAGCAGCTCCGACAGGGGGGAACCCTATGGCTACACCTTC
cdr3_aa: CASSSDRGEPYGYTF